Included here is one TCR beta chain sequence, with context. The record originates from a study of blood T cell repertoires in COVID-19. Overall study context: Samples came from the United States, Italy and Spain, spanning acute and convalescent COVID-19. T cells, B-cell-depleted T cells, or PBMCs supplied cDNA or gDNA.

The CDR3 contains 15 residues. CDR1 and CDR2 (germline): KGHDR, SFDVKD. V trimming: 5 bases; J trimming: 7 bases; junction bases outside the gene matches: 7. How the authors handled the data: Quantification of nucleated cells was approximated via reference gene primer amplification. The table came from immunoSEQ multiplex PCR; TCRdb's copy has only in-frame clones and leaves some out. V and J calls plus clone size are reproduced from that table; the DNA served to infer D and trimming. The profile covers just over 300,000 clones, with nearly 90% appearing a single time and 1.5% to 2% taken by the ten largest. In Seattle, patients joined the study during active infection and were tracked longitudinally.

The sample comprised peripheral blood. The chain combines TRBV24-1 with TRBJ2-1, with 10 bases matching TRBD1. The sequence derives from a woman in her 30s with COVID-19, enrolled during active disease. The CDR3 is CATSVWTGGVNEQFF. The CDR3, as DNA: TGTGCCACCAGTGTCTGGACAGGGGGGGTAAATGAGCAGTTCTTC.